This T cell receptor beta chain was retrieved from a study of beta chain features in type 1 diabetes. The isolated RNA, all of it, was reverse transcribed, so expressed TCRB transcripts were what got sequenced. Clones were read by immunoSEQ multiplex PCR, and TCRdb kept only the in-frame ones, dropping some. The sample yields about 930,000 clones, 15% to 20% seen once. This clone was seen only a few times. This TCR was recovered from a woman in her late teens or twenties in good health. Input material: naive CD4+ T cells from blood.

The CDR3 loop reads CASSGAYPGTEAFF. The CDR3 DNA reads as TGTGCCAGCAGCGGTGCTTACCCTGGGACTGAAGCTTTCTTT. The J gene is TRBJ1-1, the V gene TRBV13; D not certain. The CDR3 covers 14 residues. V was clipped by 5 bases and J by 5 bases, with 15 bases between them. Germline V gene lookup returns CDR1 PRHDT and CDR2 FYEKMQ (reference sequence).